A single sample is the source of the 18 T cell receptor beta chains below, sequenced in a study of cytomegalovirus exposure and HLA in healthy donors. The PCR ran on 60 Vbeta and 13 Jbeta primers. Generated by immunoSEQ multiplex PCR, the TCRdb table keeps only in-frame clones and is missing some. The sample consists of under 150,000 clones, roughly 70% of them appearing once. The sequenced sample consisted of PBMCs. The receptors stem from a woman in her 40s in good health and CMV-seropositive.

A single count supports this clone. The chain is built from TRBV14 and TRBJ1-1, with D maybe TRBD1 (5 bases). V was trimmed by 4 bases and J by 0 bases, leaving 24 bases between them. The CDR3 is 19 residues long. From germline, CDR1 is SGHDN and CDR2 FVKESK. Written as DNA, the CDR3 is TGTGCCAGCAGCCTCATCGGGGGATTAAGGACTATGATGAACACTGAAGCTTTCTTT. Translated, it gives CASSLIGGLRTMMNTEAFF. Complete variable domain (other parts from reference TRBV14 and TRBJ1-1): EAGVTQFPSHSVIEKGQTVTLRCDPISGHDNLYWYRRVMGKEIKFLLHFVKESKQDESGMPNNRFLAERTGGTYSTLKVQPAELEDSGVYFCASSLIGGLRTMMNTEAFFGQGTRLTVV.

The V gene is TRBV11-3, the J gene TRBJ2-7; D is possibly TRBD1 (6 bases). The CDR3 totals 12 residues. Germline-derived CDR1 and CDR2 are SGHNT and YENEEA. Trimming pared 6 bases from V and 3 bases from J, leaving 9 bases between. The CDR3 DNA reads TGTGCCAGCAGGGGGGCCAGCTACGAGCAGTACTTC. Translated: CASRGASYEQYF. The entire variable domain, with the rest obtained from reference TRBV11-3 and TRBJ2-7, is as follows: EAGVVQSPRYKIIEKKQPVAFWCNPISGHNTLYWYLQNLGQGPELLIRYENEEAVDDSQLPKDRFSAERLKGVDSTLKIQPAELGDSAVYLCASRGASYEQYFGPGTRLTVT.

The chain carries TRBV7-8 and TRBJ2-5; 8 nucleotides align to TRBD2. Germline CDR1 SGHVS, CDR2 FQNEAQ. V lost 5 bases to trimming and J lost 5 bases; unmatched junction nucleotides: 7. The CDR3 totals 14 residues. CDR3 amino acids: CASSVGGAGETQYF. The CDR3 DNA is TGTGCCAGCAGCGTCGGGGGGGCCGGTGAGACCCAGTACTTC. Looking up the rest from reference TRBV7-8 and TRBJ2-5 gives the full variable domain: GAGVSQSPRYKVAKRGQDVALRCDPISGHVSLFWYQQALGQGPEFLTYFQNEAQLDKSGLPSDRFFAERPEGSVSTLKIQRTQQEDSAVYLCASSVGGAGETQYFGPGTRLLVL.

This chain links TRBV5-1 with TRBJ2-5; TRBD1 might be the D (5 bases). V lost 4 bases and J lost 2, with 12 bases in between. Germline CDR1 and CDR2: SGHRS and YFSETQ. The CDR3 runs 14 residues. This CDR3 is CASSLEAGQETQYF. CDR3 DNA sequence: TGCGCCAGCAGCCTTGAGGCAGGGCAAGAGACCCAGTACTTC.

J is TRBJ1-3 and V is TRBV6-5, with 7 positions matching TRBD1. CDR1 and CDR2 (germline): MNHEY, SVGAGI. The length of the CDR3 is 12 residues. The J segment lost 4 bases and the V segment lost 6 bases, leaving 0 bases of the junction unmatched. The CDR3 sequence is CASRGQGNTIYF. The DNA of the CDR3 is TGTGCCAGCAGGGGACAGGGAAACACCATATATTTT.

The J gene is TRBJ1-5, the V gene TRBV5-1; D is unclear. The CDR3 has 14 amino acids. Germline V gene lookup returns CDR1 SGHRS and CDR2 YFSETQ. The germline V and J ends were trimmed by 0 bases and 7 bases, with 11 bases remaining between them. CDR3 sequence: CASSLAGNGQPQHF. Written as DNA, the CDR3 is TGCGCCAGCAGCTTGGCCGGGAATGGACAGCCCCAGCATTTT.

The chain joins TRBV27 to TRBJ2-1, with D possibly matching TRBD2 (6 bases). Germline values: CDR1 MNHEY, CDR2 SMNVEV (reference sequence). Trimming took off 8 bases at V and 9 bases at J, with 20 bases between the two ends. The CDR3 length is 14 residues. CDR3 sequence: CASAPRTTPVEQFF. The DNA for the CDR3 is TGTGCCAGCGCTCCCCGGACTACACCCGTTGAGCAGTTCTTC.

This sequence joins TRBV7-9 and TRBJ2-4; TRBD1 matches at 8 bases. The CDR3 is made up of 16 amino acids. Germline V CDR1 and CDR2: SEHNR, FQNEAQ (reference sequence). Trimming at V came to 5 bases and at J to 0 bases, leaving 6 bases not matched to a gene. The CDR3 DNA sequence: TGTGCCAGCAGCAGAGCAGGGGGCTTAGCCAAAAACATTCAGTACTTC. It is translated as CASSRAGGLAKNIQYF.

This chain links TRBV11-2 with TRBJ1-1; D unresolved. The CDR3 length is 12 residues. V was trimmed by 4 bases and J by 8 bases, leaving 11 bases between them. Germline loops: CDR1 SGHAT, CDR2 FQNNGV. The DNA for the CDR3 is TGTGCCAGCAGCTCCTTAGCGGTAGAAGCTTTCTTT. This translates into CASSSLAVEAFF. Combining the CDR3 with reference TRBV11-2 and TRBJ1-1 gives the whole variable domain EAGVAQSPRYKIIEKRQSVAFWCNPISGHATLYWYQQILGQGPKLLIQFQNNGVVDDSQLPKDRFSAERLKGVDSTLKIQPAKLEDSAVYLCASSSLAVEAFFGQGTRLTVV.

This clone has only a few counts. The V gene is TRBV4-2, the J gene TRBJ2-7; 14 bases are shared with TRBD2. Germline CDR1 LGHNA, CDR2 YNFKEQ. This CDR3 has 16 residues. V trimming: 4 bases; J trimming: 3 bases; junction bases outside the gene matches: 5. CDR3 coding DNA: TGTGCCAGCAGCCCGGGACTAGCGGGAGACCTCTACGAGCAGTACTTC. Protein sequence: CASSPGLAGDLYEQYF.

The genes are TRBV30 and TRBJ2-1, with 10 bases identical to TRBD2. Germline loops: CDR1 GTSNPN, CDR2 SVGIG (reference sequence). With 3 bases clipped from V and 9 bases from J, the junction kept 8 bases outside the gene matches. CDR3 length: 14 residues. CDR3 DNA: TGTGCCTGGAGGAGCGGGGGGGCGGTTCCTGAGCAGTTCTTC. Amino acids: CAWRSGGAVPEQFF.

The chain links TRBV19 to TRBJ2-7; perhaps TRBD1 as D (6 bases). The CDR3 spans 15 residues. Germline V gene data show CDR1 as LNHDA and CDR2 as SQIVND (reference sequence). V was shortened by 4 bases and J by 2 bases, with 15 bases between the two germline ends. The CDR3 is CASSKNRDKTYEQYF. CDR3 in DNA: TGTGCCAGTAGTAAGAACAGGGACAAAACCTACGAGCAGTACTTC.

CDR3 sequence: CASSTRPLWLTSSYNEQFF. The DNA of the CDR3 is TGTGCCAGCAGCACCCGCCCTTTATGGTTGACTAGCTCCTACAATGAGCAGTTCTTC. The gene calls are TRBV7-2 and TRBJ2-1; tentatively, D is TRBD2 (6 bases). CDR1 and CDR2 from the germline V gene are SGHTA and FQGNSA. CDR3 length equals 19 residues. The V and J ends lost 5 bases and 0 bases respectively, with 23 bases between them.

The chain recombines TRBV5-4 with TRBJ2-7; 9 nucleotides align to TRBD1. This CDR3 has 14 amino acids. The V gene end was trimmed by 3 bases and the J gene end by 0 bases; junction bases not matched to a gene: 1. The V gene's germline CDR1 is SGHNT and CDR2 YYREEE (reference sequence). In DNA form, the CDR3 reads TGTGCCAGCAGCTCGGGACAGGGCTCCTACGAGCAGTACTTC. Amino acids: CASSSGQGSYEQYF.

The chain employs TRBV11-3 and TRBJ1-1, with D possibly TRBD1 on 6 matching bases. The CDR3 consists of 13 residues. Germline CDR1 is SGHNT and CDR2 is YENEEA. V dropped 1 base and J dropped 10 bases, with 13 bases sitting between them. CDR3: CASSLVGGWRAFF. The CDR3 DNA follows: TGTGCCAGCAGCTTAGTTGGGGGCTGGAGAGCTTTCTTT.

This clone was observed once. The rearrangement uses TRBV6-6 and TRBJ2-1; 8 bases are shared with TRBD2. The CDR3 is made up of 14 amino acids. Germline assignment: CDR1 MNHNY and CDR2 SVGAGI (reference sequence). J gave up 7 bases and V 2 bases, and 4 bases lay outside the gene matches. The CDR3 DNA reads TGTGCCAGCAGTTACGAGCGGGGGATGAATGAGCAGTTCTTC. Its protein product is CASSYERGMNEQFF.

The chain uses TRBV6-5 and TRBJ1-1; weak D call: TRBD1 (5 bases). V gave up 6 bases and J gave up 4 bases, with 15 bases separating them. Germline V CDR1 and CDR2: MNHEY, SVGAGI. The CDR3 length is 14 residues. As DNA, the CDR3 is TGTGCCAGCAGCCGGGAGGGGTTGGGCACTGAAGCTTTCTTT. It specifies CASSREGLGTEAFF.

The rearrangement links TRBV6-1 to TRBJ1-4, with 8 bases identical to TRBD1. The junction had 6 bases not matched to a gene; V was cut back by 1 base and J by 8 bases. This CDR3 region has 15 residues. Germline CDR1 and CDR2: MNHNS and SASEGT. The CDR3 region has the DNA TGTGCCAGCAGTGAAGGTGGGACAGGAGGCGAAAAACTGTTTTTT. As protein: CASSEGGTGGEKLFF.